This TCR beta chain was captured by sequencing in a study of blood T cell repertoires in COVID-19 (dated by TCRdb to 2018 to 2021). The study in broad terms: Samples from collaborators originated in the United States, Italy and Spain and spanned both the acute and convalescent phases of COVID-19. The samples were drawn from the first 160 participants of the ongoing ImmuneRACE study and from roughly 1,300 subjects provided by 6 global collaborators. Where HLA class I and class II types were available, the types were taken from metadata supplied by the sample provider, not from assay-based typing. The prospective study material was composed of cDNA or gDNA derived from T cells, B-cell-depleted T cells, or PBMCs. Nearly every sample came with metadata listing a de-identified subject ID, COVID-19 status, age in years and sex. Deeply sampled blood TCRbeta repertoires from subjects exposed to, actively infected with, or recovered from COVID-19 were included in the dataset. The repertoires were released in a freely available public database intended as a resource for research on the immune response to SARS-CoV-2.

TCRbeta CDR3 regions were amplified from genomic DNA by means of the immunoSEQ Assay, a bias-controlled multiplex PCR. The study's processing was this. The number of nucleated cells in each sample was estimated from the amplification of reference gene primers within the assay. To quantify the absolute abundance of each unique TCRbeta CDR3 rearrangement, sequence reads were collapsed and filtered. For each sample, productive Simpson clonality was calculated by taking the square root of Simpson's diversity index across productive rearrangements. The immuneACCESS repertoire file appears here via TCRdb, limited to in-frame rearrangements. These files lack a portion of the clones; in checked studies, under half of the deficit traces to unresolved V genes, and the cause of the others is not known. V and J calls and clone size are as listed in that table; D and trimming were resolved from the DNA. The sample contains 100,000 to 150,000 clones, approximately 85% of them found a single time. The top ten clonotypes cover under 3.5% of the sample.

Trimmed from V: 3 bases; trimmed from J: 0 bases; junction bases lacking a gene match: 2. The CDR3 numbers 16 residues from cysteine through phenylalanine. The kept DNA is CDR3 alone, 48 bases in frame from the first base. From a lookup of the germline V gene, CDR1 and CDR2 are SGHNT and YENEEA. For this clone: Which antigen it targets is not known. No much larger clone is present one base from it, and per-base qualities are unavailable.

What the research found in general, with its limitations: The quantity of clinical and demographic metadata differed by source and by participant and was supplied without curation.

One collaborating source in Seattle enrolled patients during active infection and followed them longitudinally through the course of disease. Whole blood was collected in K2EDTA tubes by collaborating institutions according to the institutions' own protocols. For TCRbeta analysis, collaborators shipped samples in one of three forms: frozen whole blood, isolated PBMCs, or DNA extracted from either of those sample types. The specimen sequenced was peripheral blood. The sequence joins TRBV11-3 to TRBJ2-3, with 11 bases in between that match TRBD2. The origin of this receptor is a woman older than 75 with COVID-19, enrolled during active disease. Here is the DNA: TGTGCCAGCAGCTTGGGACTAGCGGAAAGCACAGATACGCAGTATTTT. Translation gives CASSLGLAESTDTQYF.